This T cell receptor (beta chain) is drawn from a study of OX40 agonist ivuxolimab in advanced cancers. Study overall: Patients received intravenous ivuxolimab every 2 weeks at 0.01 to 10 mg/kg. Three patients responded partially, comprising one with hepatocellular carcinoma and two with cutaneous melanoma.

Libraries were prepared by immunoSEQ multiplex PCR; TCRdb keeps only in-frame clonotypes and omits some of them. The profile covers tens of thousands of clones, with 75% to 85% appearing a single time and around a fifth taken by the ten largest. A word on this clone: What it binds is not known.

Findings of the study overall: Among some nonresponders, normalized T-cell clonal expansion was also low.

Autoimmune disease history or systemic immunosuppression led to patient exclusion. The CDR3 totals 16 residues. Germline values: CDR1 LNHDA, CDR2 SQIVND (reference sequence). V was cut by 3 bases and J by 2 bases, with 13 bases left in between. The sequences come from CD4+ or CD8+ T cells sorted from blood, collected in a trial of the OX40 agonist ivuxolimab. This chain uses TRBV19 with TRBJ2-2; D may match TRBD1 or TRBD2 (6 bases each). The clonotype comes from an adult with an advanced solid tumor such as melanoma, head and neck, liver or kidney cancer. CDR3 amino acids: CASSMTGGPNTGELFF. CDR3 nucleotides: TGTGCCAGTAGTATGACAGGAGGGCCTAACACCGGGGAGCTGTTTTTT.